The 29 T cell receptor beta chains presented below share a single source sample, sequenced in a study of T cell responses to AZD1222 COVID-19 vaccine. The assay was immunoSEQ multiplex PCR, and TCRdb's table has in-frame clones only and misses some. The data contain approximately 70,000 clones, 84% of them singletons. The sequencing used peripheral blood, collected on day 0 of AZD1222 vaccination. Receptors were obtained from an adult in good health.

This chain uses TRBV27 with TRBJ1-6, with D possibly matching TRBD1 (6 bases). The CDR3 is 18 amino acids. Germline CDR1 and CDR2: MNHEY and SMNVEV (reference sequence). Trimming removed 0 bases at V and 0 bases at J, with 12 bases between. The CDR3 here is CASSLSGGVISYNSPLHF. DNA of the CDR3: TGTGCCAGCAGTTTATCTGGGGGCGTCATCTCCTATAATTCACCCCTCCACTTT.

This chain links TRBV19 with TRBJ2-2; TRBD1 matches 8 bases. The CDR3 consists of 16 residues. Germline assignment: CDR1 LNHDA and CDR2 SQIVND (reference sequence). V lost 3 bases and J lost 6; bases outside the gene matches: 9. CDR3 amino acids: CASSIDRTGKAGELFF. CDR3 bases: TGTGCCAGTAGTATCGATAGGACAGGGAAGGCCGGGGAGCTGTTTTTT.

The chain employs TRBV11-2 and TRBJ1-2; D is unclear. This CDR3 has 13 residues. Germline V CDR1 and CDR2: SGHAT, FQNNGV. Deletions cut 2 bases from V and 7 bases from J, with 11 bases between. The CDR3 loop is CASSLTWESGYTF. CDR3 DNA: TGTGCCAGCAGCTTAACATGGGAAAGTGGCTACACCTTC.

The chain combines TRBV18 with TRBJ2-3; TRBD2 matches at 10 bases. Unmatched junction bases numbered 2, after V lost 3 bases and J lost 5 bases. CDR1 is KGHSH, CDR2 LQKENI, per germline. The CDR3 has 14 residues. The CDR3 DNA reads as TGTGCCAGCTCACCCGCTAGCGGGAGAGATACGCAGTATTTT. It specifies CASSPASGRDTQYF. Filled out from reference TRBV18 and TRBJ2-3, the complete variable domain reads NAGVMQNPRHLVRRRGQEARLRCSPMKGHSHVYWYRQLPEEGLKFMVYLQKENIIDESGMPKERFSAEFPKEGPSILRIQQVVRGDSAAYFCASSPASGRDTQYFGPGTRLTVL.

The J gene is TRBJ2-7, the V gene TRBV3-1 (or the pseudogene TRBV3-2); 8 positions match TRBD2. V was pared by 4 bases and J by 3 bases, with 5 bases of the junction left unmatched. The CDR3 has 14 amino acids. CDR1 and CDR2 (germline): LGHDT, YNNKEL (reference sequence). The CDR3 here is CASSPRGGIYEQYF. In DNA form, the CDR3 reads TGTGCCAGCAGCCCCCGGGGGGGGATCTACGAGCAGTACTTC.

The rearrangement links TRBV20-1 to TRBJ1-1; D remains unclear. Per the germline V gene, CDR1 is DFQATT and CDR2 is SNEGSKA (reference sequence). V lost 3 bases, J lost 0 bases, and 11 bases lay in between. CDR3 length: 14 amino acids. The CDR3 DNA reads TGCAGTGCTAGTAACAGACCAATGAACACTGAAGCTTTCTTT. As protein: CSASNRPMNTEAFF.

This clone appeared once. The gene calls are TRBV9 and TRBJ2-1, with TRBD1 matching 7 bases. Germline assignment: CDR1 SGDLS and CDR2 YYNGEE. This CDR3 comprises 15 residues. Trimming took 3 bases from V and 2 from J; bases not matched to a gene: 5. CDR3 DNA: TGTGCCAGCAGCGGCCGGGACAGAACCTACAATGAGCAGTTCTTC. It encodes CASSGRDRTYNEQFF.

J is TRBJ2-7 and V is TRBV24-1; the match to TRBD1 covers 9 bases. This CDR3 has 15 residues. J was trimmed by 4 bases and V by 5 bases; bases with no gene match: 8. The germline CDR1 and CDR2 sequences are KGHDR and SFDVKD. The CDR3 loop is CATSVWTGVRYEQYF. As DNA, the CDR3 is TGTGCCACCAGTGTTTGGACAGGGGTTAGGTACGAGCAGTACTTC.

The genes are TRBV18 and TRBJ1-2; D possibly corresponds to TRBD1 (6 bases). The CDR3 extends over 15 amino acids. Trimming took off 9 bases at V and 0 bases at J, with 17 bases between the two ends. Per the germline V gene, CDR1 is KGHSH and CDR2 is LQKENI. The CDR3 here is CASTEYRQANYGYTF. The CDR3 nucleotides are TGTGCCAGTACCGAATATAGACAGGCTAACTATGGCTACACCTTC.

The rearrangement uses TRBV5-1 and TRBJ1-4, with a tentative D call TRBD1 (5 bases). V gave up 4 bases and J gave up 4 bases, with 14 bases separating them. Germline values: CDR1 SGHRS, CDR2 YFSETQ. This CDR3 comprises 15 residues. The CDR3 nucleotides read TGCGCCAGCAGCCGCAACGGGGGGATTAATGAAAAACTGTTTTTT. Translation: CASSRNGGINEKLFF. Together with reference TRBV5-1 and TRBJ1-4, the CDR3 gives the full variable domain: KAGVTQTPRYLIKTRGQQVTLSCSPISGHRSVSWYQQTPGQGLQFLFEYFSETQRNKGNFPGRFSGRQFSNSRSEMNVSTLELGDSALYLCASSRNGGINEKLFFGSGTQLSVL.

V usage is TRBV6-5 and J usage is TRBJ1-1; tentative D call: TRBD1 (5 bases). CDR1 and CDR2 from the germline V gene are MNHEY and SVGAGI. V was pared by 0 bases and J by 1 base, with 9 bases between. The CDR3 covers 15 residues. In DNA form, the CDR3 reads TGTGCCAGCAGTTACTCCCGGGGGAAGAACACTGAAGCTTTCTTT. Translation: CASSYSRGKNTEAFF.

This chain joins TRBV9 and TRBJ1-2; perhaps TRBD1 as D (5 bases). Germline V gene sequence: CDR1 SGDLS, CDR2 YYNGEE. The CDR3 contains 14 residues. Trimming left V 3 bases short and J 1 base short, with 10 bases between. The CDR3 reads CASSGGGGNYGYTF. As DNA, the CDR3 is TGTGCCAGCAGCGGCGGTGGGGGTAACTATGGCTACACCTTC.

The chain couples TRBV28 to TRBJ2-5, with unresolved D. The CDR3 runs 12 residues. Germline V CDR1 and CDR2: MDHEN, SYDVKM. Trimming took off 5 bases at V and 2 bases at J, with 6 bases between the two ends. CDR3 in amino acids: CASSVIQETQYF. CDR3 bases: TGTGCCAGCAGTGTAATTCAAGAGACCCAGTACTTC.

This chain links TRBV11-2 with TRBJ2-5; D may be TRBD1 or TRBD2 (5 bases each). Germline V gene data show CDR1 as SGHAT and CDR2 as FQNNGV. Trimming pared 0 bases from V and 1 base from J, leaving 6 bases between. This CDR3 region has 14 residues. CDR3 amino acids: CASSLEGVQETQYF. Here the CDR3 DNA reads TGTGCCAGCAGCTTAGAGGGGGTCCAAGAGACCCAGTACTTC.

The CDR3 protein is CASSESASGGIYEQYF. The CDR3 coding sequence is TGCGCCAGCAGTGAGTCAGCTAGCGGGGGGATCTACGAGCAGTACTTC. The chain employs TRBV10-1 and TRBJ2-7; TRBD2 matches 11 bases. The trim removed 0 bases at V and 3 bases at J, leaving 4 bases unmatched. Germline V gives CDR1 WNHNN, CDR2 SYGVQD (reference sequence). This CDR3 has 16 residues.

The chain recombines TRBV24-1 with TRBJ2-3; 8 bases align to TRBD2. The CDR3 is 16 residues long. Germline loops: CDR1 KGHDR, CDR2 SFDVKD. With V trimmed by 5 bases and J by 1 base, 7 bases remained unmatched. CDR3 nucleotides: TGTGCCACCAGTGCGGGGGGGGGTTATGGCACAGATACGCAGTATTTT. It yields the protein CATSAGGGYGTDTQYF.

This sequence joins TRBV6-1 and TRBJ1-1, with D hard to call. The CDR3 extends over 16 amino acids. Trimming pared 1 base from V and 6 bases from J, leaving 18 bases between. Germline-derived CDR1 and CDR2 are MNHNS and SASEGT. Written as DNA, the CDR3 is TGTGCCAGCAGTGAAGAGTATTCCTTGCGGGTCGCTGAAGCTTTCTTT. Protein: CASSEEYSLRVAEAFF.

This chain connects TRBV7-8 to TRBJ1-5, with TRBD1 as a possible D gene (5 bases). The CDR3 spans 15 residues. Germline CDR1 reads SGHVS; CDR2 reads FQNEAQ. V lost 7 bases and J 6 bases, leaving 19 bases between the germline ends. The CDR3 bases are TGTGCCAGCACCCTCGGCAGGGCGGGCGCTCAGCCCCAGCATTTT. It translates to CASTLGRAGAQPQHF. The full variable domain, with the rest looked up from reference TRBV7-8 and TRBJ1-5, is GAGVSQSPRYKVAKRGQDVALRCDPISGHVSLFWYQQALGQGPEFLTYFQNEAQLDKSGLPSDRFFAERPEGSVSTLKIQRTQQEDSAVYLCASTLGRAGAQPQHFGDGTRLSIL.

This chain joins TRBV6-1 and TRBJ1-1; D remains unclear. Germline CDR1 reads MNHNS; CDR2 reads SASEGT. The CDR3 has 14 residues. V was clipped by 7 bases and J by 0 bases, with 12 bases between them. As DNA, the CDR3 is TGTGCCAGCACCGTAGCAGGTATGAACACTGAAGCTTTCTTT. This translates into CASTVAGMNTEAFF.

This clone was observed once. This chain links TRBV7-3 with TRBJ2-5; D is possibly TRBD1 or TRBD2 (5 bases each). This CDR3 is 13 amino acids long. The germline V gene has CDR1 SGHTA and CDR2 FQGTGA. V shed 3 bases and J shed 1 base, with 6 bases lying between them. The CDR3 here is CASSLGPQETQYF. CDR3 DNA sequence: TGTGCCAGCAGCTTGGGACCCCAAGAGACCCAGTACTTC.

The chain carries TRBV6-5 and TRBJ2-1, with D maybe TRBD2 (7 bases). The CDR3 totals 16 residues. The germline V gene encodes CDR1 MNHEY and CDR2 SVGAGI. V lost 1 base and J lost 6, with 16 bases in between. This CDR3 reads CASSYYGGGPPNEQFF. In DNA form, the CDR3 reads TGTGCCAGCAGTTACTATGGCGGGGGCCCGCCCAATGAGCAGTTCTTC.

The rearrangement uses TRBV11-2 and TRBJ1-3; no reliable D call. Trimming left V 3 bases short and J 8 bases short, with 8 bases between. Germline CDR1 and CDR2: SGHAT and FQNNGV. This CDR3 region has 12 residues. The chain's CDR3 is CASSLEGYTIYF. CDR3 coding DNA: TGTGCCAGCAGCTTGGAGGGATACACCATATATTTT. The full variable domain, completed using reference TRBV11-2 and TRBJ1-3, is EAGVAQSPRYKIIEKRQSVAFWCNPISGHATLYWYQQILGQGPKLLIQFQNNGVVDDSQLPKDRFSAERLKGVDSTLKIQPAKLEDSAVYLCASSLEGYTIYFGEGSWLTVV.

V is TRBV27 and J is TRBJ2-7; a weak D match, TRBD1 (8 bases). Germline CDR1 is MNHEY and CDR2 is SMNVEV (reference sequence). Trimming left V 5 bases short and J 4 bases short, with 18 bases between. The CDR3 totals 15 residues. This CDR3 is CASSLQGGTWYEQYF. CDR3 sequence (DNA): TGTGCCAGCAGTCTACAGGGGGGGACTTGGTACGAGCAGTACTTC.

V is TRBV18 and J is TRBJ1-5; D unresolved. Trimming took 0 bases from V and 6 from J, leaving 6 bases between them. Germline CDR1 and CDR2: KGHSH and LQKENI. This CDR3 comprises 13 residues. The CDR3 DNA reads TGTGCCAGCTCACCACCGGAGGGTCAGCCCCAGCATTTT. It codes for CASSPPEGQPQHF.

The chain has TRBV3-1 (or the pseudogene TRBV3-2) and TRBJ2-5, with a tentative D call TRBD1 (6 bases). Germline assignment: CDR1 LGHDT and CDR2 YNNKEL (reference sequence). V was cut by 3 bases and J by 5 bases, with 10 bases left in between. The CDR3 has 13 amino acids. The CDR3 DNA reads as TGTGCCAGCAGCCAGGGGGCTCTCGAGACCCAGTACTTC. Translated: CASSQGALETQYF.

V gene TRBV7-8 combines with J gene TRBJ1-5; 7 positions agree with TRBD1. The CDR3 is 15 amino acids. Losses at the gene ends were 2 bases for V and 5 bases for J; bases not matched to a gene: 6. Germline V gene lookup returns CDR1 SGHVS and CDR2 FQNEAQ. The CDR3 here is CASSLMGTGDQPQHF. The CDR3 DNA follows: TGTGCCAGCAGCTTAATGGGTACAGGGGATCAGCCCCAGCATTTT.

This clone showed up just once. This chain uses TRBV5-4 with TRBJ1-1; D is ambiguous. V lost 0 bases and J 0 bases, leaving 6 bases between the germline ends. Germline V gives CDR1 SGHNT, CDR2 YYREEE (reference sequence). The CDR3 has 14 amino acids. The CDR3 is CASSLAQLNTEAFF. The CDR3 DNA is TGTGCCAGCAGCTTGGCACAGCTGAACACTGAAGCTTTCTTT.

This clone was detected only a few times. The rearrangement joins TRBV18 to TRBJ2-7; no clear D. Germline V gene lookup returns CDR1 KGHSH and CDR2 LQKENI. The CDR3 extends over 12 amino acids. V lost 0 bases and J 6 bases, leaving 6 bases between the germline ends. CDR3 bases: TGTGCCAGCTCACCACCCCGTGGCGAGCAGTACTTC. Its translation is CASSPPRGEQYF.

This clone was detected only once. The chain's CDR3 is CATSEKIPGELFF. CDR3 in DNA: TGTGCCACCAGTGAAAAAATCCCCGGGGAGCTGTTTTTT. This chain joins TRBV24-1 and TRBJ2-2; D unresolved. The CDR3 sequence is 13 residues long. CDR1 is KGHDR and CDR2 is SFDVKD in the germline V gene. Trimming shortened V by 4 bases and J by 6 bases, and 8 bases separated the two germline ends.